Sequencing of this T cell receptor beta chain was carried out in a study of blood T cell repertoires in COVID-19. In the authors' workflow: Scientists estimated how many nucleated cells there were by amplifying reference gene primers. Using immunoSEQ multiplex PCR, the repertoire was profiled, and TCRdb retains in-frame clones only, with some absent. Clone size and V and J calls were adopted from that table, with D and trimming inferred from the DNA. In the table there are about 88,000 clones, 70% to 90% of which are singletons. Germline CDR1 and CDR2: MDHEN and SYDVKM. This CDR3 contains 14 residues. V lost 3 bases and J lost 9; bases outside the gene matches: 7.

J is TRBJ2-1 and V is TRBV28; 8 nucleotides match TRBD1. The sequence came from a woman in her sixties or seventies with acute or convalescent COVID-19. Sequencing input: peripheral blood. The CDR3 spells CASSLPTGGGEQFF. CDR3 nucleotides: TGTGCCAGCAGTTTGCCTACAGGGGGAGGTGAGCAGTTCTTC.